The entry below gives a single TCR beta chain sequence along with its context. Trimming left V 5 bases short and J 6 bases short, with 13 bases between. Germline V gives CDR1 MNHEY, CDR2 SMNVEV (reference sequence). The CDR3 loop spans 14 amino acids. This table comes from immunoSEQ multiplex PCR, and its TCRdb copy is limited to in-frame clones, with some not included. This table holds hundreds of thousands of clones, roughly 90% found once. The data stem from a study of Ad26.COV2.S vaccination and SARS-CoV-2 variants. The treatment is: 19 received Ad26.COV2.S at low or high dose, single or two shots; 5 received placebo; per-sample allocation not given. Collection of samples fell on day 63 after the first vaccine or placebo injection.

The starting material was peripheral blood, obtained in a trial of Ad26.COV2.S vaccine versus placebo. The rearrangement links TRBV27 to TRBJ1-4; D is possibly TRBD1 (5 bases). This receptor was identified in a person aged 18 to 59 who received the Ad26.COV2.S COVID-19 vaccine or a placebo. DNA of the CDR3: TGTGCCAGCAGTCCCCCAGGGCCCTATGAAAAACTGTTTTTT. Translation: CASSPPGPYEKLFF.